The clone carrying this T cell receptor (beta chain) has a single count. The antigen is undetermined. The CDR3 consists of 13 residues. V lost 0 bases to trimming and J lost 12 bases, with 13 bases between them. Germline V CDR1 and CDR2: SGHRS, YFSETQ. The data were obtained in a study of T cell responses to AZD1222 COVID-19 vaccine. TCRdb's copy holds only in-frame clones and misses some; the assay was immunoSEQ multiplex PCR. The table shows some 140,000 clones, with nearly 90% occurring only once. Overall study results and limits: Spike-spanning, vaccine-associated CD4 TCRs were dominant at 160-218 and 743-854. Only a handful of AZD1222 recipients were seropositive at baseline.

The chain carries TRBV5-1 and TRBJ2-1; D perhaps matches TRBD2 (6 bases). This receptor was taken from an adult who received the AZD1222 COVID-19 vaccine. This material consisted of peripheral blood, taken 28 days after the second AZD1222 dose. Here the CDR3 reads CASSLDATGGQFF. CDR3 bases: TGCGCCAGCAGCTTGGACGCCACCGGGGGGCAGTTCTTC.